The sequence of this T cell receptor (beta chain) was determined in a study of blood T cell repertoires in COVID-19. At the level of the study: Samples of COVID-19 (acute and convalescent) were obtained from the United States, Italy and Spain. T cells, B-cell-depleted T cells, or PBMCs provided the cDNA or gDNA that served as material.

In the authors' methods: Amplification of reference gene primers was used by the study to estimate nucleated cell counts. Produced via immunoSEQ multiplex PCR; TCRdb's table is partial and in-frame only. Clonal size and the V and J genes are those of that table, whereas D and trimming came from the DNA. The table records about 55,000 clones, roughly four fifths of them present only once. The CDR3 is 13 residues long. V lost 1 base and J 1 base, leaving 4 bases between the germline ends. The chain links TRBV12-3 or TRBV12-4 to TRBJ1-1; D is uncertain. This clonotype was sampled from a woman aged 60-70 years with acute or convalescent COVID-19. The sample was peripheral blood. The CDR3 coding sequence is TGTGCCAGCAGTTTAGACAAGAACACTGAAGCTTTCTTT. It translates to CASSLDKNTEAFF.